The subject of this entry is one T cell receptor (beta chain). Its specificity is not known. Cells are PBMCs isolated from approximately 9.2 ml of fresh blood. This sample was taken from a study of T cells in Graves' hyperthyroidism and ophthalmopathy. Findings and limits, study-wide: Patients with ophthalmopathy were separated from those with stable hyperthyroidism by a 13 V-J model.

RNA transcripts were the template for amplifying TCR beta CDR3 regions. The HTBI primer set drove a first-round RT-PCR of the TCR CDR3. TCRdb independently ran MiXCR on the multiplex PCR reads; one entry per CDR3 protein. The sample records under 700,000 distinct CDR3 sequences, 16% being singletons. The CDR3 extends over 10 amino acids. From germline, CDR1 is DFQATT and CDR2 SNEGSKA (reference sequence). V gave up 6 bases and J gave up 5 bases, with 7 bases separating them. The TCR originated in a woman between 18 and 29 years old with Graves' hyperthyroidism. The V and J genes are TRBV20-1 and TRBJ2-5; D remains ambiguous. Sequencing was carried out using blood. The CDR3 protein is CSAHQETQYF. The CDR3, as DNA: TGCAGTGCCCATCAGGAGACCCAGTACTTC.